This entry is about one T cell receptor beta chain. It has no known antigen specificity. No much larger clone is present one base from it, and per-base qualities are unavailable. Per the publication, the treatment or condition label means: some 20 received Ad26.COV2.S at low or high dose, single or two shots; about 5 received placebo; per-sample allocation not given. Repertoires of vaccine and placebo recipients were sequenced from samples taken on day 63 after the first injection. Cohort 1b enrolled about two dozen adults aged 18-55 years at a single site in Boston, USA, between 29 July and 7 August 2020. Ad26.COV2.S was a replication-incompetent adenovirus type 26 vector that expressed a prefusion-stabilized SARS-CoV-2 spike protein derived from the original Wuhan strain. This sample is part of a study of Ad26.COV2.S vaccination and SARS-CoV-2 variants (dated by TCRdb to the early 2020s). Regarding the study in general: Donors in the vaccine arm were drawn from COV1001, a multicentre, randomized, double-blind, placebo-controlled phase I-IIa trial testing Ad26.COV2.S in healthy adults. Dosing of Ad26.COV2.S was intramuscular, at either 5x10^10 or 1x10^11 viral particles, delivered as one shot or as two shots spaced 56 days apart. The specificity and breadth of SARS-CoV-2-reactive T cell receptors after Ad26.COV2.S vaccination were assessed by TCRbeta repertoire sequencing. The TCR-sequenced set comprised around 30 samples: around 20 Ad26.COV2.S vaccine recipients, 5 placebo recipients and 8 SARS-CoV-2 convalescent individuals. Trial participants were randomized into five groups of five: low-dose or high-dose Ad26.COV2.S given once or twice, or placebo on both occasions. Investigators did not know the trial group allocation while performing experiments and assessing outcomes.

What the research found in general, with its limitations: According to the authors, total T cell responses may have been underestimated by the TCR breadth and depth analyses. Non-spike TCR breadth was comparable between vaccine and placebo recipients, consistent with the vaccine containing only spike. Substantial breadth of spike-specific CD8+ and CD4+ T cell responses was reported after vaccination. Comparing responses between vaccine doses or regimens was not something the study was powered to do. Spike-specific TCR breadth was higher in Ad26.COV2.S recipients than in placebo recipients (P = 0.0014).

V was cut back by 0 bases and J by 0 bases, leaving a gap of 21 bases between them. From the cysteine up to the phenylalanine, the CDR3 has a length of 21 residues. The only DNA kept is the CDR3, 63 bases in frame from the first base. Sequences SGHVS (CDR1) and FQNEAQ (CDR2) are obtained from the germline V gene. The immunoSEQ Assay was the method used to sequence TCRbeta CDR3 regions. After extraction, genomic DNA underwent amplification by bias-controlled multiplex PCR, followed by high-throughput sequencing. The authors' analysis ran thus. To quantify the absolute abundance of each unique TCRbeta CDR3 region, sequences were collapsed and filtered. T cell fraction was estimated by normalizing TCRbeta template counts to usable DNA, with usable DNA measured through amplification of reference genes found in all nucleated cells. Repertoire TCRs were annotated as SARS-CoV-2-specific when V gene, CDR3 amino acid sequence and J gene were exactly matched to a known reactive TCR set. The reference SARS-CoV-2 TCR set was obtained from MIRA and was filtered for enrichment in COVID-19-positive ImmuneCODE repertoires, whereby public or cross-reactive TCRs were removed. Using the MIRA antigens, annotated TCRs were further analysed by specific ORF or by position within an ORF. Breadth was defined as the number of annotated unique rearrangements divided by the total number of unique productive rearrangements, and depth was defined as the summed frequency of the annotated unique rearrangements. Group comparisons of TCR breadth used two-sided Wilcoxon rank-sum tests. Imported from immuneACCESS, the table was reduced by TCRdb to in-frame sequences with V and J called. These copies leave out some clones; in studies compared against another copy, an unresolved V gene accounts for under half, and the cause of the remainder is not known. V, J and clone size derive from that table, while D and trimming were established from the DNA sequence. The sample table records approximately 300,000 clones; roughly 84% of these occur just once. Jointly, the top ten make up 1.5% to 2.5% of the sample.

Sequencing was performed on peripheral blood, taken in a trial of Ad26.COV2.S vaccine versus placebo. The sequence was obtained from a person between 18 and 65 years old who received the Ad26.COV2.S COVID-19 vaccine or a placebo. The sequence joins TRBV7-8 to TRBJ1-6; 6 matching bases give a weak D call of TRBD1. CDR3 reads: CASSLALGQKKGGSYNSPLHF. The DNA sequence is given as TGTGCCAGCAGCTTAGCGCTTGGGCAAAAAAAAGGGGGCTCCTATAATTCACCCCTCCACTTT.